This T cell receptor beta chain was recovered during a study of cytomegalovirus exposure and HLA in healthy donors. Germline lookup yields CDR1 SGHTA and CDR2 FQGTGA. Trimming cost V 1 base and J 8 bases; bases outside gene matches: 8. The CDR3 runs to 16 residues. In the PCR, 60 Vbeta and 13 Jbeta primers were used. TCRdb's copy holds only in-frame clones and misses some; the assay was immunoSEQ multiplex PCR. The table has 170,000 or so clones, roughly three quarters seen once. This clone occurred once. Antigen: not known. Broader study findings: Within an earlier analysis, most TCR beta V segments proved productive either about 90% or about 30% of the time. Follow-up analysis later connected one missense variant in DCLRE1C with trimming of TCR beta V- and J-genes.

This chain joins TRBV7-3 and TRBJ2-1, with TRBD2 matching over 10 bases. The specimen was PBMCs. The sequence came from a woman between 50 and 59 years old in good health and CMV-seropositive. The CDR3 region is CASSLKGLAGEHEQFF. The DNA of the CDR3 is TGTGCCAGCAGCTTAAAGGGCCTAGCGGGGGAGCATGAGCAGTTCTTC.